This TCR beta chain was recorded in a study of T cells in Graves' hyperthyroidism and ophthalmopathy. The CDR3 has 14 residues. Trimming removed 0 bases from V and 4 bases from J, with 12 bases in between. The V gene's germline CDR1 is SQVTM and CDR2 ANQGSEA. TCR beta CDR3 region amplification was performed from RNA transcripts. TCR CDR3 regions were first amplified by RT-PCR with HTBI primers. TCRdb recomputed calls from the multiplex PCR reads with MiXCR, one row per CDR3 protein. The table lists approximately 510,000 distinct CDR3 sequences, less than 25% of them singletons. Those patients with uncontrolled infection, other autoimmune disease, pregnancy or lactation were excluded.

The chain has TRBV29-1 and TRBJ1-1; a possible D gene is TRBD1 (6 bases). Material for sequencing was blood. The receptor's source is a man aged 18 to 30 with Graves' hyperthyroidism. CDR3 DNA: TGCAGCGTTGAAGAGTACAGGGTGGGCACTGAAGCTTTCTTT. This gives the protein CSVEEYRVGTEAFF. Combining the CDR3 with reference TRBV29-1 and TRBJ1-1 gives the whole variable domain SAVISQKPSRDICQRGTSLTIQCQVDSQVTMMFWYRQQPGQSLTLIATANQGSEATYESGFVIDKFPISRPNLTFSTLTVSNMSPEDSSIYLCSVEEYRVGTEAFFGQGTRLTVV.